Included here is one TCR beta chain sequence, with context. Its antigen is still unknown. This sample was taken from a study of T cells in localized non-small cell lung cancer. This table comes from immunoSEQ multiplex PCR, and its TCRdb copy is limited to in-frame clones, with some not included. The table records some 90,000 clones, roughly 86% of them present only once. Findings and caveats of the study: Adjacent lung tissue had a median around 57 of the top 100 clones found in the tumor. Peak T cell clonality was found in uninvolved adjacent lung, exceeding tumor. A denser population of T cells in blood accompanied longer overall survival. Investigators sequenced only a single tumor region, leaving heterogeneity possible.

The material sequenced was peripheral blood, taken before any cancer treatment. The TCR comes from a man between 40 and 69 years old with stage I squamous cell lung carcinoma.

The CDR3 coding sequence is TGTGCCAGCAGTGATCTGGGACAGGGGTCCGAGCAGTACTTC. As protein: CASSDLGQGSEQYF. The chain has TRBV2 and TRBJ2-7; 10 bases map to TRBD1. Germline values: CDR1 SNHLY, CDR2 FYNNEI. J lost 6 bases, V lost 3 bases, and 5 bases had no gene match. The CDR3 has 14 residues. Supplemented by reference TRBV2 and TRBJ2-7, the full variable domain reads EPEVTQTPSHQVTQMGQEVILRCVPISNHLYFYWYRQILGQKVEFLVSFYNNEISEKSEIFDDQFSVERPDGSNFTLKIRSTKLEDSAMYFCASSDLGQGSEQYFGPGTRLTVT.